The 13 T cell receptor beta chains given below trace back to one sample, sequenced in a study of T cell clones after liver transplantation. Produced via immunoSEQ multiplex PCR; TCRdb's table is partial and in-frame only. The table includes about 75,000 clones, 80% to 85% detected once. The specimen was CD4+ T cells from blood, collected about 50 months after liver transplant. The receptors shown here come from a human patient who received a liver transplant. Some T cells may be the graft donor's.

This clone was seen more than once but under ten times. V usage is TRBV7-9 and J usage is TRBJ2-7, with D hard to call. The V end lost 1 base, the J end lost 4 bases, and 2 bases lay between the germline ends. CDR3 length equals 11 residues. CDR1 and CDR2 (germline): SEHNR, FQNEAQ (reference sequence). In DNA form, the CDR3 reads TGTGCCAGCAGCTTAGATTACGAGCAGTACTTC. It specifies CASSLDYEQYF.

V and J are TRBV5-6 and TRBJ2-1; D unresolved. V was trimmed by 4 bases and J by 9 bases, leaving 11 bases between them. The germline V gene encodes CDR1 SGHDT and CDR2 YYEEEE. The CDR3 runs to 12 residues. Here the CDR3 reads CASSLPSSEQFF. In nucleotides, the CDR3 is TGTGCCAGCAGCCTTCCTTCAAGTGAGCAGTTCTTC.

This chain links TRBV28 with TRBJ1-5; 7 nucleotides line up with TRBD1. The length of the CDR3 is 14 residues. The ends lost 3 bases at V and 6 bases at J; junction bases unmatched: 5. From germline, CDR1 is MDHEN and CDR2 SYDVKM. The CDR3 nucleotides are TGTGCCAGCAGTTTCTCCAGGGGGAGTCAGCCCCAGCATTTT. It is translated as CASSFSRGSQPQHF.

This rearrangement joins TRBV2 to TRBJ1-2; D gene ambiguous. Germline CDR1 is SNHLY and CDR2 is FYNNEI. Between the trimmed V and J ends, which lost 8 bases and 3 bases, there was a span of 16 bases. The CDR3 length is 14 residues. CDR3 amino acids: CASEEGGIDYGYTF. The CDR3 nucleotides are TGTGCCAGCGAGGAGGGAGGGATAGACTATGGCTACACCTTC.

This rearrangement joins TRBV18 to TRBJ2-7; maybe TRBD1 (6 bases). In germline, CDR1 is KGHSH, CDR2 LQKENI. The CDR3 runs to 12 residues. V lost 4 bases and J lost 3, with 7 bases in between. Here the CDR3 reads CASSQQGYEQYF. Written as DNA, the CDR3 is TGTGCCAGCTCACAACAGGGCTACGAGCAGTACTTC.

V is TRBV5-6 and J is TRBJ2-7; the D gene is possibly TRBD2 (6 bases). Germline V lookup: CDR1 SGHDT, CDR2 YYEEEE. V shed 4 bases and J shed 0 bases, with 8 bases lying between them. The CDR3 consists of 13 residues. The CDR3 is CASSRRGSYEQYF. As DNA, the CDR3 is TGTGCCAGCAGCCGGCGGGGCTCCTACGAGCAGTACTTC.

The chain recombines TRBV7-8 with TRBJ1-1, with D uncertain. This CDR3 spans 16 amino acids. Germline CDR1 SGHVS, CDR2 FQNEAQ. The germline V and J ends were trimmed by 1 base and 1 base, with 13 bases remaining between them. CDR3 amino acids: CASSLVSRRSNTEAFF. The CDR3 region has the DNA TGTGCCAGCAGCTTAGTCTCTCGGCGGTCGAACACTGAAGCTTTCTTT.

This clone was picked up one time. This chain joins TRBV4-3 and TRBJ2-7; the match to TRBD2 covers 8 bases. Unmatched junction bases numbered 4, after V lost 3 bases and J lost 3 bases. The CDR3 totals 14 residues. Germline V gives CDR1 LGHNA, CDR2 YSLEER. CDR3 nucleotides: TGCGCCAGCAGCCATGCCGGGACTAGCTACGAGCAGTACTTC. Its protein product is CASSHAGTSYEQYF.

The V call is TRBV15, the J call TRBJ2-1; TRBD1 might be the D (6 bases). The CDR3 covers 15 residues. The germline gives CDR1 LNHNV, CDR2 YYDKDF (reference sequence). Trimming removed 2 bases at V and 2 bases at J, with 10 bases between. This CDR3 is CATSRPDRTYNEQFF. The DNA of the CDR3 is TGTGCCACCAGCAGACCAGACAGGACCTACAATGAGCAGTTCTTC.

The chain joins TRBV27 to TRBJ1-1; TRBD1 aligns across 8 bases. The V segment lost 4 bases and the J segment 3 bases; nucleotides outside the gene matches: 10. Germline CDR1 and CDR2: MNHEY and SMNVEV (reference sequence). The CDR3 has 16 amino acids. The CDR3 is CASSSGQGERYTEAFF. CDR3 DNA sequence: TGTGCCAGCAGTTCTGGACAGGGAGAGAGGTACACTGAAGCTTTCTTT.

The chain recombines TRBV19 with TRBJ1-5; D is undetermined. Germline lookup yields CDR1 LNHDA and CDR2 SQIVND (reference sequence). This CDR3 contains 15 residues. V lost 3 bases and J 1 base, leaving 10 bases between the germline ends. CDR3 region: CASSIWQESNQPQHF. CDR3 DNA sequence: TGTGCCAGTAGTATTTGGCAGGAGAGCAATCAGCCCCAGCATTTT.

The chain uses TRBV5-1 and TRBJ2-3, with a tentative D call TRBD1 (6 bases). The CDR3 has 13 residues. V lost 4 bases and J 4 bases, leaving 10 bases between the germline ends. Germline V CDR1 and CDR2: SGHRS, YFSETQ. Here the CDR3 reads CASSLQGPDTQYF. In DNA form, the CDR3 reads TGCGCCAGCAGCCTACAGGGTCCAGATACGCAGTATTTT.

This chain uses TRBV6-1 with TRBJ1-1; D is uncertain. This CDR3 region has 14 residues. Germline CDR1 and CDR2: MNHNS and SASEGT. V lost 1 base to trimming and J lost 5 bases, with 11 bases between them. CDR3 in DNA: TGTGCCAGCAGTGAAGAAGGGTTTGGAACTGAAGCTTTCTTT. Protein product: CASSEEGFGTEAFF.